This T cell receptor beta chain was captured by sequencing in a study of Tregs in tolerant kidney transplant recipients. Thawed PBMCs were FACS-sorted into unstimulated CD4+CD25+CD127- regulatory T cells, CD4+CD25- non-regulatory cells, CD4 and CD8 cells. TCRdb's copy holds only in-frame clones and misses some; the assay was immunoSEQ multiplex PCR. The sample carries fewer than 150,000 clones, 92% recorded once. J lost 7 bases, V lost 5 bases, and 13 bases had no gene match. CDR3 length: 16 residues. The V gene's germline CDR1 is SNHLY and CDR2 FYNNEI. Sample: CD4+ T cells from blood. This chain uses TRBV2 with TRBJ1-2; TRBD1 matches at 10 bases. This TCR was recovered from a human donor in good health. The CDR3, as DNA: TGTGCCAGCAGTTCGACAGGGGGCGAAACAACTTCTGGCTACACCTTC. Its translation is CASSSTGGETTSGYTF.